This TCR beta chain was profiled in a study of T cell responses to AZD1222 COVID-19 vaccine. J gave up 6 bases and V 9 bases, and 13 bases lay outside the gene matches. There are 16 residues in the CDR3. Germline CDR1 is LNHDA and CDR2 is SQIVND (reference sequence). Note on this clone: The target antigen is unknown.

Sequencing used immunoSEQ multiplex PCR; TCRdb keeps in-frame clones, though not all of them. The sample consists of more than 80,000 clones, approximately 91% of them appearing once. Study observations and caveats: Reportedly, nearly half the spike-specific TCRs target unmutated variant regions. Recipients of AZD1222 seropositive at baseline numbered only 6 or 7. There were repertoire samples only from the period after the peak T cell response.

Here the sequenced sample was peripheral blood, taken on day 0 of AZD1222 vaccination. This chain joins TRBV19 and TRBJ2-1; the match to TRBD1 covers 11 bases. The clonotype was recovered from an adult in good health. CDR3 in amino acids: CASNPFTGTGGNEQFF. CDR3 bases: TGTGCCAGCAACCCCTTCACCGGGACAGGGGGCAATGAGCAGTTCTTC.